This T cell receptor (beta chain) emerged from a study of cytomegalovirus exposure and HLA in healthy donors. In regard to this clone: Its antigen remains unidentified.

Each donor's status was that of a healthy bone marrow donor. PCR amplification relied on 60 Vbeta primers (plus 13 Jbeta primers). Assay used: immunoSEQ multiplex PCR; TCRdb lists only in-frame clones, some missing. The profile covers under 150,000 clones, with about 70% appearing a single time and approximately 2.6% taken by the ten largest. This CDR3 spans 19 amino acids. Per germline, CDR1 ENHRY and CDR2 SYGVKD. V was pared by 6 bases and J by 4 bases, with 23 bases of the junction left unmatched. Study findings and constraints: Some segments of the V type, notably TRBV6-2 and TRBV6-3, were excluded as indistinguishable.

This clonotype was obtained from an older woman in good health and CMV-seropositive. Sequencing was performed on PBMCs. The chain uses TRBV10-3 and TRBJ1-1; TRBD1 aligns across 7 bases. CDR3 nucleotide sequence: TGTGCCATCAGCGCCAGTAAGCGGGGGCCCCGACAGGGTCCCACTGAAGCTTTCTTT. Encoded protein: CAISASKRGPRQGPTEAFF.